This TCR beta chain was sequenced for a study of T cell repertoires in cytomegalovirus infection. TCRdb recomputed calls from the reads with MiXCR, one row per CDR3 protein. In the table there are around 430,000 distinct CDR3 sequences, approximately 40% of which are singletons. As concerns this clonotype: Its antigen is unknown.

This material consisted of cultured PBMCs, taken from culture after CMV antigen stimulation. The receptor comes from a human donor in good health (CMV status not recorded). Some clones in this sample may be carry-over from other donors' samples.

CDR3 sequence (DNA): TGCGCCAGCTGTAGATGGACTAGCGGGAGTTACGAGCAGTACTTC. This encodes CASCRWTSGSYEQYF. The chain combines TRBV10-2 with TRBJ2-7; 13 bases match TRBD2. There are 15 residues in the CDR3. With 8 bases clipped from V and 4 bases from J, the junction kept 8 bases outside the gene matches. The germline V gene encodes CDR1 WSHSY and CDR2 SAAADI.